Reported below is one T cell receptor (beta chain). The data are from a study of shared clonotypes between healthy human individuals. Profiled with immunoSEQ multiplex PCR; TCRdb holds only in-frame clones, not every one. Of hundreds of thousands of clones listed, about 82% were seen once; the top ten hold about an eighth. The TCR was taken from a woman aged 40 to 50 in good health. Some clones in this sample may be carry-over from other donors' samples. Sequencing used PBMCs.

CDR3 in DNA: TGCGCCAGCAGCTTGGTAGGGGAACTGAACACTGAAGCTTTCTTT. Protein product: CASSLVGELNTEAFF. The chain uses TRBV5-1 and TRBJ1-1; tentatively, D is TRBD1 (5 bases). CDR1 and CDR2 (germline): SGHRS, YFSETQ. The CDR3 covers 15 residues. With 0 bases removed from V and 0 bases from J, the gap between germline ends came to 9 bases.